This T cell receptor (beta chain) derives from a study of tumor-infiltrating lymphocytes in localized non-small cell lung cancer. The wider study: Some samples were collected after neoadjuvant chemotherapy; smokers, never-smokers and several histologies were included. Study outcomes and limitations: Different pieces of the same tissue were used for each assay. Not all patients were TCR sequenced, owing to tissue quantity. Tumor T-cell fraction was not associated with recurrence-free survival.

As regards this clone: Its target is not known.

Assay: immunoSEQ multiplex PCR; the TCRdb copy retains only in-frame clones and omits some. The repertoire holds approximately 13,000 clones, with around 74% as singletons. Trimming took off 5 bases at V and 8 bases at J, with 15 bases between the two ends. CDR3 length: 13 residues. Germline V lookup: CDR1 MNHNS, CDR2 SASEGT. The receptor comes from a human donor with non-small cell lung cancer. What was sequenced was lung tumor tissue. This chain connects TRBV6-1 to TRBJ1-1; a weak D match, TRBD1 (5 bases). The chain's CDR3 is CASSPRGDGEAFF. The CDR3 nucleotides are TGTGCCAGCAGTCCAAGGGGTGACGGAGAAGCTTTCTTT.